This TCR beta chain was sequenced in a study of patients and donors after allogeneic stem cell transplantation. TCRdb recomputed calls from the RT-PCR reads with MiXCR, one row per CDR3 protein. The sample contains approximately 430,000 distinct CDR3 sequences, 15% to 20% of which appear only once. The CDR3 contains 15 residues. The V segment lost 6 bases and the J segment 3 bases; nucleotides outside the gene matches: 8. This TCR was recovered from a human donor who was either an allogeneic HSCT recipient or a stem cell or donor lymphocyte infusion donor (not recorded which). It is not recorded whose cells these are; they may come from a transplant donor. The sample comprised blood, either unsorted or a sorted T cell fraction (not recorded which). The rearrangement joins TRBV12-3 or TRBV12-4 to TRBJ2-7; 10 bases map to TRBD1. CDR3 residues: CASRPPGTGDYEQYF. The DNA for the CDR3 is TGTGCCAGCAGGCCCCCCGGGACAGGGGACTACGAGCAGTACTTC.